These T cell receptor beta chains were read from a single sample in a study of OX40 agonist ivuxolimab in advanced cancers. Repertoires were generated with immunoSEQ multiplex PCR, while TCRdb's copy carries only in-frame clones and drops some. The repertoire consists of 2,000 or so clones, with over 65% occurring once and the leading ten covering around 35%. Source: CD4+ or CD8+ T cells sorted from blood, taken in a trial of the OX40 agonist ivuxolimab. Receptors were obtained from an adult with an advanced solid tumor such as melanoma, head and neck, liver or kidney cancer. The CDR3 runs from the conserved cysteine through the conserved F or W. A D gene is named only where the DNA matches it firmly. Expanded clones get a size class; other rows say once, few or many, or leave the size out.

TRBJ2-1 TRBV6-4 NA NA TGTGCCAGCAGTGACTCGTACAGGACTTCCTACAATGAGCAGTTCTTC CASSDSYRTSYNEQFF
TRBJ2-7 TRBV28 once NA TGTGCCAGCAAAGTCCCGGGGGACTACGAGCAGTACTTC CASKVPGDYEQYF
TRBJ2-7 TRBV9 NA NA TGTGCCAGCAGCGTAGACTCGAACTACGAGCAGTACTTC CASSVDSNYEQYF
TRBJ1-4 TRBV9 NA NA TGTGCCAGCAGCGCCCCCGACAGCGGCCGATTATCTAATGAAAAACTGTTTTTT CASSAPDSGRLSNEKLFF
TRBJ2-2 TRBV27 NA NA TGTGCCAGCAGTCCCCAGGGCACCGGGGAGCTGTTTTTT CASSPQGTGELFF
TRBJ2-3 TRBV7-9 NA TRBD2 TGTGCCAGCAGCTTCCCAAGTGGACTAGCGGGAGCAGATACGCAGTATTTT CASSFPSGLAGADTQYF
TRBJ2-3 TRBV2 NA NA TGTGCCAGTTACCGGGGAGATACGCAGTATTTT CASYRGDTQYF
TRBJ2-1 TRBV30 NA NA TGTGCCTTGAACCCCGTCTACAATGAGCAGTTCTTC CALNPVYNEQFF
TRBJ2-7 TRBV2 NA NA TGTGCCAGCAGTGAAAGCCGGCGGGGAGGTGGCGGCGAGCAGTACTTC CASSESRRGGGGEQYF
TRBJ2-3 TRBV5-1 once TRBD1 TGCGCCAGCAGCTGGGACAGGGGAGGAAGGGATACGCAGTATTTT CASSWDRGGRDTQYF
TRBJ1-2 TRBV27 NA NA TGTGCCAGCAGCCCGACTAATGCCATCTATGGCTACACCTTC CASSPTNAIYGYTF
TRBJ1-5 TRBV28 NA NA TGTGCCAGCGTCCCACGGGGGGCCCAGCCCCAGCATTTT CASVPRGAQPQHF
TRBJ1-1 TRBV6-5 NA NA TGTGCCAGCAGTTACGGGACAGAAGCTTTCTTT CASSYGTEAFF
TRBJ1-1 TRBV5-6 NA TRBD1 TGTGCCAGCAGCCCTGGGACAGATCTTATGAACACTGAAGCTTTCTTT CASSPGTDLMNTEAFF
TRBJ2-1 TRBV6-6 NA TRBD2 TGTGCCGGCAGTTCCCCCCAGCGGGAGGGAACTGAGCAGTTCTTC CAGSSPQREGTEQFF
TRBJ2-7 TRBV5-4 NA TRBD2 TGTGCCAGCACTAACAAGGCAGCGGGAAGGTCCTACGAGCAGTACTTC CASTNKAAGRSYEQYF
TRBJ1-1 TRBV6-9 NA TRBD1 TGTGCCAGCAGTTACTACCCAGGGGGCAGGTCTGAAGCTTTCTTT CASSYYPGGRSEAFF
TRBJ2-3 TRBV6-5 NA NA TGTGCCAGCAGTTCAGGGGTTAGCACAGATACGCAGTATTTT CASSSGVSTDTQYF
TRBJ1-1 TRBV4-1 NA TRBD1 TGCGCCAGCAGCCAGCCAGGGGGCTCTAGAGCTTTCTTT CASSQPGGSRAFF
TRBJ2-1 TRBV5-6 NA NA TGTGCCAGCAGCTTGACTAGCCCCTACAATGAGCAGTTCTTC CASSLTSPYNEQFF
TRBJ2-7 TRBV6-1 NA NA TGTGCCAGCAGTGGGCCCGAGCAGTACTTC CASSGPEQYF
TRBJ2-5 TRBV12-5 NA NA TGTGCTAGTGGTTCGCCCGACACCCCCGGGGAGACCCAGTACTTC CASGSPDTPGETQYF
TRBJ2-1 TRBV30 NA NA TGTGCCTTAAGAAAGCAGCGAGCAGTCAATGAGCAGTTCTTC CALRKQRAVNEQFF
TRBJ2-2 TRBV5-4 NA NA TGTGCCAGCAGCTTGGCCGGGATGGGCCCCGGGGAGCTGTTTTTT CASSLAGMGPGELFF
TRBJ1-4 TRBV28 few TRBD1 TGTGCCAGCAGTCCTCCGGGACAGGCAGAAAAACTGTTTTTT CASSPPGQAEKLFF
TRBJ2-2 TRBV7-6 NA NA TGTGCCAGCAGCCGCAGGGGCACCGGGGAGCTGTTTTTT CASSRRGTGELFF
TRBJ2-5 TRBV29-1 NA NA TGCAGCGTTGAAAGGGGTAGGCAAGAGACCCAGTACTTC CSVERGRQETQYF
TRBJ2-7 TRBV5-4 NA TRBD2 TGTGCCAGCAGCCCAAGCGGGAGGGCCTCCTACGAGCAGTACTTC CASSPSGRASYEQYF
TRBJ1-1 TRBV30 few NA TGTGCCTGGGGGGGGAACACTGAAGCTTTCTTT CAWGGNTEAFF
TRBJ1-4 TRBV28 once NA TGTGCCTGCGGGGGGGGCTGGAATAATGAAAAACTGTTTTTT CACGGGWNNEKLFF
TRBJ2-3 TRBV6-4 NA NA TGTGCCAGCAGCGGGACGGACACAGATACGCAGTATTTT CASSGTDTDTQYF
TRBJ2-3 TRBV7-9 few TRBD2 TGTGCCAGCAGCCTCGGACTAGCGGATTACACAGATACGCAGTATTTT CASSLGLADYTDTQYF
TRBJ1-2 TRBV7-9 NA NA TGTGCCAGCAGCTTAGATGGATTCTATGGCTACACCTTC CASSLDGFYGYTF
TRBJ2-7 TRBV27 NA NA TGTGCCAGCAGTTTCTCTCAGGGTCACTCCTACGAGCAGTACTTC CASSFSQGHSYEQYF
TRBJ1-1 TRBV28 large NA TGTGCCAGCAGTTTTATAGGAGTGAACACTGAAGCTTTCTTT CASSFIGVNTEAFF
TRBJ2-2 TRBV5-6 NA NA TGTGCCAGCAGCTTGGGGTCACTTGGGGCCGGGGAGCTGTTTTTT CASSLGSLGAGELFF
TRBJ2-7 TRBV5-1 NA TRBD2 TGCGCCAGCCCTCTTAGCGGGACAAATGGGTACGAGCAGTACTTC CASPLSGTNGYEQYF
TRBJ2-7 TRBV5-6 NA NA TGTGCCAGCAGATCGGGTCCGAAGGGCCTCTACGAGCAGTACTTC CASRSGPKGLYEQYF
TRBJ2-5 TRBV28 hyperexpanded NA TGTGCCAGCAAACCTAGGCAGGTGCAAGAGACCCAGTACTTC CASKPRQVQETQYF
TRBJ1-4 TRBV4-1 NA NA TGCGCCAGCAGCCAAGAACCGGGAAGTAGATCGCTGGAAAAACTGTTTTTT CASSQEPGSRSLEKLFF
TRBJ2-7 TRBV27 NA TRBD2 TGTGCCAGCAGTCCGGGGACTAGCGGGAGGTACGAGCAGTACTTC CASSPGTSGRYEQYF
TRBJ1-1 TRBV6-1 few NA TGTGCCAGCAGTGAGGTCCGTCTGAACACTGAAGCTTTCTTT CASSEVRLNTEAFF
TRBJ2-2 TRBV6-5 NA TRBD1 TGTGCCAGCAGTTACCGGACAGGTACCGGGGAGCTGTTTTTT CASSYRTGTGELFF
TRBJ2-7 TRBV6-1 NA NA TGTGCCAGCCCGACCCCCTGGGGCGAGCAGTACTTC CASPTPWGEQYF
TRBJ1-1 TRBV19 NA NA TGTGCCAGTAGCAAGGACGGGGGTTACGCTGAAGCTTTCTTT CASSKDGGYAEAFF
TRBJ1-2 TRBV29-1 NA NA TGCAGCGGTCTGATTTACGGGGCTATGGCTGGGACCTTC CSGLIYGAMAGTF
TRBJ2-3 TRBV9 NA TRBD2 TGTGCCAGCAGCGTAGGGACTAGCGGGCCAGATACGCAGTATTTT CASSVGTSGPDTQYF
TRBJ2-3 TRBV6-1 NA TRBD2 TGTGCCAGCAGTGAAGCACTAGCGGGAGGCACAGATACGCAGTATTTT CASSEALAGGTDTQYF
TRBJ2-5 TRBV27 NA NA TGTGCCAGCAGTTCCTCAAATCCCCTAAACATGTACTTC CASSSSNPLNMYF
TRBJ2-7 TRBV27 few NA TGTGCCAGCAGTCCCGCCGCCCCATACCACGAGCAGTACTTC CASSPAAPYHEQYF
TRBJ2-2 TRBV2 NA NA TGTGCCAGCAGTCAATCGGGTGGCACCGGGGAGCTGTTTTTT CASSQSGGTGELFF
TRBJ1-2 TRBV28 NA NA TGTGCCAGCAGTTTATCGTCGGGCGGCTATGGCTACACCTTC CASSLSSGGYGYTF
TRBJ2-3 TRBV6-6 NA TRBD2 TGTGCCAGCAGACCGGGACTAGCGCCTACAGATACGCAGTATTTT CASRPGLAPTDTQYF
TRBJ2-2 TRBV27 NA NA TGTGCCAGCAGTTTCCCGAACACCGGGGAGCTGTTTTTT CASSFPNTGELFF
TRBJ2-3 TRBV6-4 NA NA TGTGCCAGCAGTGACGGGAGACACACAGATACGCAGTATTTT CASSDGRHTDTQYF
TRBJ2-1 TRBV2 NA NA TGTGCCAGCAGTGTGGGACTCTCGAGGGACTATGAGCAGTTCTTC CASSVGLSRDYEQFF
TRBJ2-1 TRBV4-1 NA TRBD2 TGCGCCAGCAGCCAAGAAAAGTTGGCTAGCGGGAGCCACAATGAGCAGTTCTTC CASSQEKLASGSHNEQFF
TRBJ2-3 TRBV9 NA NA TGTGCCAGCAGCGTAGGGAGGGGCTTCCTGGGAGCTAGCACAGATACGCAGTATTTT CASSVGRGFLGASTDTQYF
TRBJ2-1 TRBV4-2 NA NA TGTGCCAGCAGCCAAGTCAATGAGCAGTTCTTC CASSQVNEQFF
TRBJ2-3 TRBV5-4 once TRBD2 TGTGCCAGCAGATCGGGACTAGCGGGAGTCGCAGATACGCAGTATTTT CASRSGLAGVADTQYF